A single sample gave rise to the 32 T cell receptor beta chains below, sequenced in a study of blood T cell repertoires in COVID-19. Using immunoSEQ multiplex PCR, the repertoire was profiled, and TCRdb retains in-frame clones only, with some absent. The sample lists tens of thousands of clones, 60% to 80% occurring once. Sequenced sample: peripheral blood. These receptor sequences come from a human donor in a cohort sampled during active COVID-19.

This clone was recorded only once. This sequence joins TRBV19 and TRBJ2-3, with D perhaps TRBD2 (8 bases). Germline V gene sequence: CDR1 LNHDA, CDR2 SQIVND (reference sequence). V was pared by 7 bases and J by 0 bases, with 17 bases between. The CDR3 totals 16 residues. CDR3: CASNRGGQTSTDTQYF. The CDR3, as DNA: TGTGCCAGTAACCGGGGGGGACAGACTAGCACAGATACGCAGTATTTT.

This rearrangement joins TRBV2 to TRBJ1-4, with TRBD1 matching 7 bases. The V and J ends lost 5 bases and 3 bases, in that order; junction bases with no gene match: 6. This CDR3 is 15 amino acids long. Germline CDR1 is SNHLY and CDR2 is FYNNEI. Here the CDR3 reads CASSYSGQANEKLFF. CDR3 DNA sequence: TGTGCCAGCAGTTACTCCGGACAGGCTAATGAAAAACTGTTTTTT. The full variable domain, in which reference TRBV2 and TRBJ1-4 provide the parts outside the CDR3, is EPEVTQTPSHQVTQMGQEVILRCVPISNHLYFYWYRQILGQKVEFLVSFYNNEISEKSEIFDDQFSVERPDGSNFTLKIRSTKLEDSAMYFCASSYSGQANEKLFFGSGTQLSVL.

The CDR3 region has the DNA TGTGCCAGCAGTGCCCAGGGACAGGCTCTCGAGCAGTACTTC. Translation: CASSAQGQALEQYF. The V call is TRBV27, the J call TRBJ2-7, with 8 positions matching TRBD1. The CDR3 totals 14 residues. Germline values: CDR1 MNHEY, CDR2 SMNVEV (reference sequence). Unmatched junction bases numbered 9, after V lost 5 bases and J lost 6 bases.

This rearrangement joins TRBV18 to TRBJ2-5; D perhaps matches TRBD2 (6 bases). The CDR3 length is 13 residues. Germline V gene data show CDR1 as KGHSH and CDR2 as LQKENI. Trimming pared 4 bases from V and 3 bases from J, leaving 9 bases between. CDR3 amino acids: CASSLASEETQYF. The CDR3, as DNA: TGTGCCAGCTCACTAGCTAGCGAAGAGACCCAGTACTTC.

This rearrangement joins TRBV30 to TRBJ2-1; maybe TRBD1 (5 bases). The length of the CDR3 is 12 residues. CDR1 GTSNPN and CDR2 SVGIG come from the germline V gene (reference sequence). Between the trimmed V and J ends, which lost 0 bases and 14 bases, there was a span of 14 bases. CDR3 sequence: CAWSVQESSEFF. CDR3 bases: TGTGCCTGGAGTGTACAGGAATCCAGTGAGTTCTTC.

Here the CDR3 DNA reads TGTGCCAGCTCCCGGGGGGAACAAGAGACCCAGTACTTC. As protein: CASSRGEQETQYF. V and J are TRBV27 and TRBJ2-5; 7 nucleotides agree with TRBD2. The CDR3 length is 13 residues. The ends lost 8 bases at V and 2 bases at J; junction bases unmatched: 5. Per germline, CDR1 MNHEY and CDR2 SMNVEV (reference sequence).

This clone was seen only once. V usage is TRBV6-6 and J usage is TRBJ2-2; TRBD1 might be the D (6 bases). CDR1 is MNHNY, CDR2 SVGAGI, per germline (reference sequence). The CDR3 spans 20 residues. Trimming stripped 6 bases from V and 4 bases from J, with 30 bases between. DNA of the CDR3: TGTGCCAGCAGCCACCCAATCAAGGCCCAAACAGGGTGGGGCACCGGGGAGCTGTTTTTT. Amino acid sequence: CASSHPIKAQTGWGTGELFF.

The V and J genes are TRBV20-1 and TRBJ2-3, with a tentative D call TRBD2 (5 bases). This CDR3 is built from 10 residues. CDR1 is DFQATT, CDR2 SNEGSKA, per germline (reference sequence). Deletions cut 8 bases from V and 10 bases from J, with 13 bases between. The CDR3, as DNA: TGCAGTTCAATCTGGCGGGCGCAGTATTTT. Translating gives CSSIWRAQYF.

V and J are TRBV5-1 and TRBJ2-1; the match to TRBD1 covers 7 bases. The length of the CDR3 is 15 residues. V lost 4 bases to trimming and J lost 1 base; unmatched junction nucleotides: 5. CDR1 and CDR2 (germline): SGHRS, YFSETQ. The CDR3 sequence: CASSPGTASYNEQFF. The CDR3 nucleotides read TGCGCCAGCAGCCCGGGGACAGCATCCTACAATGAGCAGTTCTTC. Supplemented by reference TRBV5-1 and TRBJ2-1, the full variable domain reads KAGVTQTPRYLIKTRGQQVTLSCSPISGHRSVSWYQQTPGQGLQFLFEYFSETQRNKGNFPGRFSGRQFSNSRSEMNVSTLELGDSALYLCASSPGTASYNEQFFGPGTRLTVL.

This chain connects TRBV5-5 to TRBJ1-5; weak D call: TRBD1 (5 bases). This CDR3 region has 14 residues. Germline-derived CDR1 and CDR2 are SGHKS and YYEKEE (reference sequence). Trimming removed 0 bases from V and 7 bases from J, with 11 bases in between. CDR3 residues: CASSLAAGPQPQHF. CDR3 nucleotides: TGTGCCAGCAGCTTGGCGGCAGGGCCCCAGCCCCAGCATTTT.

This clone was observed a handful of times. The chain joins TRBV29-1 to TRBJ1-1, with 8 nucleotides matching TRBD1. Germline-derived CDR1 and CDR2 are SQVTM and ANQGSEA. There are 12 residues in the CDR3. V lost 8 bases, J lost 4 bases, and 6 bases stayed unmatched. This CDR3 is CSTTGEGTEAFF. The DNA of the CDR3 is TGCAGCACGACAGGGGAGGGCACTGAAGCTTTCTTT.

The rearrangement links TRBV3-1 (or the pseudogene TRBV3-2) to TRBJ1-2; the D gene is possibly TRBD1 (6 bases). Trimming shortened V by 6 bases and J by 3 bases, and 11 bases separated the two germline ends. CDR1 and CDR2 from the germline V gene are LGHDT and YNNKEL (reference sequence). CDR3 length: 13 residues. CDR3 nucleotide sequence: TGTGCCAGCAGTCTCAGGGGAGACTATGGCTACACCTTC. Protein: CASSLRGDYGYTF.

The CDR3 DNA reads as TGTGCCAGCAGCCCCCGGACTAGCGGGAGGGGAGATACGCAGTATTTT. Its translation is CASSPRTSGRGDTQYF. V is TRBV7-2 and J is TRBJ2-3; the match to TRBD2 covers 15 bases. The CDR3 spans 16 residues. The trim removed 5 bases at V and 5 bases at J, leaving 5 bases unmatched. Germline V gene data show CDR1 as SGHTA and CDR2 as FQGNSA.

The chain employs TRBV6-6 and TRBJ2-5; 7 nucleotides match TRBD1. V shed 5 bases and J 4 bases; nucleotides not matched to a gene: 7. CDR1 is MNHNY and CDR2 is SVGAGI in the germline V gene (reference sequence). This CDR3 has 14 amino acids. CDR3 in DNA: TGTGCCAGCAGTCGGACAGGTCGGGGAGAGACCCAGTACTTC. Its translation: CASSRTGRGETQYF.

This clone was observed once. The J gene is TRBJ2-7, the V gene TRBV7-9, with 7 bases aligning to TRBD1. Germline trimming cut 2 bases from V and 2 bases from J; bases unmatched to any gene: 6. From germline, CDR1 is SEHNR and CDR2 FQNEAQ (reference sequence). The CDR3 is made up of 15 amino acids. CDR3 sequence reads: CASSLMGDRAYEQYF. DNA for the CDR3: TGTGCCAGCAGCTTAATGGGGGACAGAGCCTACGAGCAGTACTTC. Complete variable domain (other parts from reference TRBV7-9 and TRBJ2-7): DTGVSQNPRHKITKRGQNVTFRCDPISEHNRLYWYRQTLGQGPEFLTYFQNEAQLEKSRLLSDRFSAERPKGSFSTLEIQRTEQGDSAMYLCASSLMGDRAYEQYFGPGTRLTVT.

This chain uses TRBV27 with TRBJ2-1; 7 nucleotides match TRBD1. Germline CDR1 is MNHEY and CDR2 is SMNVEV (reference sequence). CDR3 length equals 16 residues. Trimming took 2 bases from V and 4 from J; bases not matched to a gene: 8. CDR3 nucleotide sequence: TGTGCCAGCAGTTTAAGGGTGGGACAGTTTTACAATGAGCAGTTCTTC. This sequence encodes CASSLRVGQFYNEQFF.

This clone was seen a few times. This chain joins TRBV7-9 and TRBJ2-1; D possibly corresponds to TRBD1 (5 bases). This CDR3 region has 13 residues. V was trimmed by 1 base and J by 7 bases, leaving 8 bases between them. CDR1 SEHNR and CDR2 FQNEAQ come from the germline V gene (reference sequence). The CDR3 DNA sequence: TGTGCCAGCAGCTTAGGTACAGGTAATGAGCAGTTCTTC. Amino acid sequence: CASSLGTGNEQFF.

V is TRBV6-1 and J is TRBJ2-4; no firm D call. The CDR3 has 14 residues. Between the trimmed V and J ends, which lost 3 bases and 9 bases, there was a span of 15 bases. In germline, CDR1 is MNHNS, CDR2 SASEGT. CDR3: CASSDGWAMGIQYF. For the CDR3, the DNA is TGTGCCAGCAGTGATGGCTGGGCCATGGGCATTCAGTACTTC.

The chain carries TRBV28 and TRBJ1-5, with D maybe TRBD1 (6 bases). The CDR3 sequence is 14 residues long. Trimming removed 2 bases from V and 6 bases from J, with 11 bases in between. Germline V lookup: CDR1 MDHEN, CDR2 SYDVKM. This chain's CDR3 is CASSLTGMGQPQHF. CDR3 DNA sequence: TGTGCCAGCAGTTTAACAGGGATGGGTCAGCCCCAGCATTTT.

In DNA form, the CDR3 reads TGTGCCAGCAGCTTGAGTGGGACAGGGGGAACCTACGAGCAGTACTTC. Translating it yields CASSLSGTGGTYEQYF. V usage is TRBV5-5 and J usage is TRBJ2-7; 11 nucleotides agree with TRBD1. The V and J ends lost 1 base and 2 bases, in that order; junction bases with no gene match: 5. Per the germline V gene, CDR1 is SGHKS and CDR2 is YYEKEE (reference sequence). This CDR3 contains 16 residues.

The chain is built from TRBV7-2 and TRBJ1-5, with TRBD2 as a possible D gene (5 bases). The J call may be mistaken, given a closer DNA end match to TRBJ2-3. The germline CDR1 and CDR2 sequences are SGHTA and FQGNSA. CDR3 length equals 15 residues. The CDR3 here is CASSLWLAGNQPQYF. CDR3 coding DNA: TGTGCCAGCAGCTTATGGTTGGCGGGCAATCAGCCCCAGTATTTT.

Comment on this clone: At one of its ends the junction is not consistent with the germline gene, which may arise from a read error. The chain recombines TRBV6-5 with TRBJ2-6; unclear D gene. This CDR3 region has 13 residues. Germline assignment: CDR1 MNHEY and CDR2 SVGAGI. The CDR3 is CASRYSGANVLTF. CDR3 nucleotides: TGTGCCAGCAGGTACTCTGGGGCCAACGTCCTGACTTTC.

The chain recombines TRBV7-2 with TRBJ2-3; 9 bases align to TRBD2. The trim removed 0 bases at V and 7 bases at J, leaving 8 bases unmatched. CDR1 and CDR2 (germline): SGHTA, FQGNSA. This CDR3 has 16 residues. The CDR3 region is CASSLAGAGGPNTQYF. The CDR3 DNA is TGTGCCAGCAGCTTAGCGGGGGCGGGAGGGCCTAATACGCAGTATTTT.

CDR3 bases: TGTGCTACCCGGGACAGGGCCTACGAGCAGTACTTC. This encodes CATRDRAYEQYF. This rearrangement joins TRBV19 to TRBJ2-7; 9 bases agree with TRBD1. The CDR3 runs 12 residues. The V gene's germline CDR1 is LNHDA and CDR2 SQIVND (reference sequence).

The gene calls are TRBV5-6 and TRBJ2-4; 10 nucleotides match TRBD1. The CDR3 loop spans 17 amino acids. J gave up 2 bases and V 2 bases, and 7 bases lay outside the gene matches. From germline, CDR1 is SGHDT and CDR2 YYEEEE. Written as DNA, the CDR3 is TGTGCCAGCAGCTTATTCGGGACAGGGGTATCCAAAAACATTCAGTACTTC. As protein: CASSLFGTGVSKNIQYF.

The chain couples TRBV6-5 to TRBJ2-3, with D perhaps matching TRBD2 (5 bases). CDR3 length: 16 amino acids. From germline, CDR1 is MNHEY and CDR2 SVGAGI. The ends were cut back, 2 bases at V and 7 bases at J, with 19 bases in the middle. The CDR3 DNA sequence: TGTGCCAGCAGTTACGGTTCGGGGATGTCCGGGAATACGCAGTATTTT. The encoded protein is CASSYGSGMSGNTQYF.

DNA of the CDR3: TGTGCCAGCAGTTTATCAGGGCTAGCGGGAGGGCGCAATGAGCAGTTCTTC. Translated: CASSLSGLAGGRNEQFF. The chain combines TRBV28 with TRBJ2-1, with 12 bases identical to TRBD2. Germline lookup yields CDR1 MDHEN and CDR2 SYDVKM. CDR3 length: 17 residues. Trimming cost V 1 base and J 6 bases; bases outside gene matches: 7.

This chain joins TRBV20-1 and TRBJ2-3, with D maybe TRBD2 (6 bases). Germline V CDR1 and CDR2: DFQATT, SNEGSKA (reference sequence). The CDR3 totals 14 residues. Trimming took off 3 bases at V and 1 base at J, with 11 bases between the two ends. The CDR3 loop reads CSASRPGGTDTQYF. CDR3 bases: TGCAGTGCTAGTCGCCCGGGGGGCACAGATACGCAGTATTTT.

The CDR3 region is CASSFDRGRGEKLFF. The CDR3 DNA follows: TGCGCCAGCAGCTTCGACAGGGGACGCGGGGAAAAACTGTTTTTT. The J gene is TRBJ1-4, the V gene TRBV5-1; 8 bases align to TRBD1. CDR3 size: 15 residues. The V gene's germline CDR1 is SGHRS and CDR2 YFSETQ. The junction had 8 bases not matched to a gene; V was cut back by 2 bases and J by 8 bases.

This clone was observed a few times. The chain employs TRBV7-9 and TRBJ2-7; D may be TRBD1 (5 bases). Germline V gene sequence: CDR1 SEHNR, CDR2 FQNEAQ (reference sequence). There are 13 residues in the CDR3. Trimming took 7 bases from V and 5 from J, leaving 15 bases between them. The CDR3 is CASTPGRVNEQYF. CDR3 coding DNA: TGTGCCAGCACCCCCGGCAGGGTGAACGAGCAGTACTTC.

The chain couples TRBV18 to TRBJ1-1; no clear D. This CDR3 contains 15 residues. Trimming shortened V by 2 bases and J by 2 bases, and 12 bases separated the two germline ends. Looked up from germline, CDR1 is KGHSH and CDR2 is LQKENI. This CDR3 is CASSPGREGNTEAFF. CDR3 coding DNA: TGTGCCAGCTCACCAGGAAGGGAGGGAAACACTGAAGCTTTCTTT. Full variable domain (outside the CDR3, taken from reference TRBV18 and TRBJ1-1): NAGVMQNPRHLVRRRGQEARLRCSPMKGHSHVYWYRQLPEEGLKFMVYLQKENIIDESGMPKERFSAEFPKEGPSILRIQQVVRGDSAAYFCASSPGREGNTEAFFGQGTRLTVV.

The chain recombines TRBV14 with TRBJ2-3; D gene uncertain. Germline-derived CDR1 and CDR2 are SGHDN and FVKESK. V was pared by 3 bases and J by 2 bases, with 12 bases between. The CDR3 has 15 residues. CDR3 loop: CASSQARFLTDTQYF. Here the CDR3 DNA reads TGTGCCAGCAGCCAGGCGAGGTTTCTCACAGATACGCAGTATTTT.